One sample yielded the 15 T cell receptor beta chains listed below, sequenced in a study of T-cell reconstitution after alpha-beta-depleted transplantation in children (TCRdb year 2016). The treatment or condition label, as the study defines it: allogeneic hematopoietic cell transplantation with graft depleted of TCRalphabeta T cells and CD19 B cells. Libraries came from PCR. The sequencer listed for this sample is Illumina HiSeq 2500. TCR libraries were prepared with molecular barcoding, using unique molecular identifiers to normalize TCRbeta repertoire quantification. TCRdb trimmed the raw reads at Q25, called clones with MiXCR and kept productive beta chains. Each record represents a unique CDR3 protein, reported with the most common genes and DNA among its rows. The sample records roughly 350,000 distinct CDR3 sequences, around 15% of which are singletons. The top ten clonotypes cover roughly two fifths of the sample.

This specimen was PBMCs, mostly from graft donor cells, taken 360 days after TCRalphabeta/CD19-depleted stem cell transplant. The receptor set was obtained from a male patient aged 2 to 9 who had a stem cell transplant for acute lymphoblastic leukemia, so the T cells may come from the graft donor.

The J gene is TRBJ1-4, the V gene TRBV29-1; D uncertain. CDR3 size: 14 residues. Germline V lookup: CDR1 SQVTM, CDR2 ANQGSEA. V gave up 5 bases and J gave up 4 bases, with 14 bases separating them. DNA for the CDR3: TGCAGCGTTTCCGACCGGGTCTATAATGAAAAACTGTTTTTT. Its translation: CSVSDRVYNEKLFF.

The rearrangement joins TRBV10-3 to TRBJ2-3, with 11 bases lining up with TRBD2. CDR1 and CDR2 (germline): ENHRY, SYGVKD. With 4 bases clipped from V and 3 bases from J, the junction kept 6 bases outside the gene matches. CDR3 length: 16 residues. The CDR3 DNA follows: TGTGCCATCAGTGTAGCGGGAGGGCCAAGAACAGATACGCAGTATTTT. Residues: CAISVAGGPRTDTQYF.

The table lists this clonotype with a few counts. A read error is possible here, since a much larger clone lies one base away. The rearrangement uses TRBV5-1 and TRBJ2-3; D is ambiguous. The length of the CDR3 is 14 residues. Germline CDR1 SGHRS, CDR2 YFSETQ. CDR3 residues: CAISSGPRPDTQYF. The CDR3 DNA is TGCGCCATCAGCTCTGGGCCTCGGCCAGATACGCAGTATTTT.

This rearrangement joins TRBV7-9 to TRBJ2-5, with 9 bases matching TRBD1. With V trimmed by 1 base and J by 1 base, 4 bases remained unmatched. CDR1 and CDR2 from the germline V gene are SEHNR and FQNEAQ (reference sequence). CDR3 length: 16 amino acids. In nucleotides, the CDR3 is TGTGCCAGCAGCTTAGAAGGGACAGGGATCCAAGAGACCCAGTACTTC. Residues: CASSLEGTGIQETQYF. The variable domain in full, with the rest retrieved from reference TRBV7-9 and TRBJ2-5, is DTGVSQNPRHKITKRGQNVTFRCDPISEHNRLYWYRQTLGQGPEFLTYFQNEAQLEKSRLLSDRFSAERPKGSFSTLEIQRTEQGDSAMYLCASSLEGTGIQETQYFGPGTRLLVL.

This clonotype was recorded at least ten times. The chain employs TRBV7-2 and TRBJ2-3, with TRBD2 identical over 11 bases. Germline lookup yields CDR1 SGHTA and CDR2 FQGNSA. The CDR3 loop spans 17 amino acids. V was clipped by 5 bases and J by 1 base; unmatched bases: 8. CDR3 sequence reads: CASSPGTSGLGTDTQYF. Here the CDR3 DNA reads TGTGCCAGCAGCCCAGGGACTAGCGGCTTAGGCACAGATACGCAGTATTTT.

This clonotype appeared many times. The V gene is TRBV12-3 or TRBV12-4, the J gene TRBJ1-2, with 7 bases lining up with TRBD1. This CDR3 spans 13 amino acids. Trimming at V came to 2 bases and at J to 5 bases, leaving 2 bases not matched to a gene. CDR3 nucleotides: TGTGCCAGCAGTTTAACAGGGGTATATGGCTACACCTTC. Encoded protein: CASSLTGVYGYTF.

This clonotype showed up many times. The V and J genes are TRBV7-9 and TRBJ2-3; D gene unclear. Trimming removed 3 bases at V and 4 bases at J, with 5 bases between. Germline V lookup: CDR1 SEHNR, CDR2 FQNEAQ (reference sequence). The CDR3 runs to 12 residues. In DNA, the CDR3 is TGTGCCAGCAGCTTCTCCGCAGATACGCAGTATTTT. Translation: CASSFSADTQYF.

This clonotype was observed a few times. The V gene is TRBV18, the J gene TRBJ1-1; D is perhaps TRBD1 (5 bases). Looked up from germline, CDR1 is KGHSH and CDR2 is LQKENI. V lost 2 bases, J lost 6 bases, and 13 bases lay in between. The CDR3 loop spans 14 amino acids. Here the CDR3 DNA reads TGTGCCAGCTCACCAGGGGCCAGCCAGCCTGAAGCTTTCTTT. Translation gives CASSPGASQPEAFF.

V usage is TRBV5-1 and J usage is TRBJ2-2; D is ambiguous. This CDR3 has 14 residues. With 0 bases removed from V and 7 bases from J, the gap between germline ends came to 10 bases. Germline assignment: CDR1 SGHRS and CDR2 YFSETQ. CDR3 DNA: TGCGCCAGCAGCTTGGACGACATGGTCGGGGAGCTGTTTTTT. This translates into CASSLDDMVGELFF.

This clonotype was recorded many times. CDR3 bases: TGTGCCACCAGAGCGGGGAGCACAGATACGCAGTATTTT. Its translation: CATRAGSTDTQYF. V and J are TRBV10-3 and TRBJ2-3; 7 bases are a match to TRBD2. V dropped 10 bases and J dropped 0; count of bases not matched to a gene: 4. The germline gives CDR1 ENHRY, CDR2 SYGVKD. The CDR3 is made up of 13 amino acids.

The chain carries TRBV12-3 or TRBV12-4 and TRBJ2-1, with D uncertain. The CDR3 is 15 residues long. The ends were cut back, 3 bases at V and 0 bases at J, with 9 bases in the middle. DNA for the CDR3: TGTGCCAGCAGTTTTATGACGCGCTCCTACAATGAGCAGTTCTTC. This gives the protein CASSFMTRSYNEQFF.

The CDR3 reads CSVSGSSYNEQFF. The DNA of the CDR3 is TGCAGCGTTTCGGGCAGCTCCTACAATGAGCAGTTCTTC. The chain couples TRBV29-1 to TRBJ2-1; unclear D gene. CDR3 length: 13 amino acids. Germline V CDR1 and CDR2: SQVTM, ANQGSEA. Trimming pared 5 bases from V and 0 bases from J, leaving 8 bases between.

In this sample, this clonotype turned up a few times. The V gene is TRBV28, the J gene TRBJ1-4; the D gene is possibly TRBD1 (6 bases). The CDR3 has 15 residues. Trimming pared 5 bases from V and 8 bases from J, leaving 18 bases between. Germline CDR1 and CDR2: MDHEN and SYDVKM. CDR3 region: CASSGGQYEGEKLFF. The CDR3 DNA reads as TGTGCCAGCAGTGGAGGACAGTACGAGGGAGAAAAACTGTTTTTT. Full variable domain (outside the CDR3, taken from reference TRBV28 and TRBJ1-4): DVKVTQSSRYLVKRTGEKVFLECVQDMDHENMFWYRQDPGLGLRLIYFSYDVKMKEKGDIPEGYSVSREKKERFSLILESASTNQTSMYLCASSGGQYEGEKLFFGSGTQLSVL.

This clonotype was detected a few times. The chain is built from TRBV4-2 and TRBJ1-1; 9 nucleotides align to TRBD1. The CDR3 loop spans 15 amino acids. After removal of 2 bases from V and 1 base from J, the junction contained 2 bases not matched to a gene. Looked up from germline, CDR1 is LGHNA and CDR2 is YNFKEQ. DNA for the CDR3: TGTGCCAGCAGCCAACCGGGACAGGGGAACACTGAAGCTTTCTTT. It is translated as CASSQPGQGNTEAFF.

This clonotype was detected many times. The chain is built from TRBV5-6 and TRBJ2-7, with no clear D. The CDR3 is 13 residues long. CDR1 is SGHDT, CDR2 YYEEEE, per germline. V was shortened by 4 bases and J by 2 bases, with 10 bases between the two germline ends. The CDR3 nucleotides are TGTGCCAGCAGCATTGGGATGACCTACGAGCAGTACTTC. As protein: CASSIGMTYEQYF.